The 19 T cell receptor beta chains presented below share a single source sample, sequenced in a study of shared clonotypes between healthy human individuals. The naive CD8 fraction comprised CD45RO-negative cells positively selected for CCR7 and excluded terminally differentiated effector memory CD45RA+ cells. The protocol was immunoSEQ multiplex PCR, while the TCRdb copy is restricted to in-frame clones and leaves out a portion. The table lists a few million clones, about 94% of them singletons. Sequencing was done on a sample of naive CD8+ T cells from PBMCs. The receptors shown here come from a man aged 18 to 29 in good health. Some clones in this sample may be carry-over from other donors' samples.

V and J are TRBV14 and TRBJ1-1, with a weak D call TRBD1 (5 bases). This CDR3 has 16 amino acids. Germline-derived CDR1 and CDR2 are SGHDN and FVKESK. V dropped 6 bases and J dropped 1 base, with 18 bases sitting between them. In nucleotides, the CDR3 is TGTGCCAGCAGACCGTTCAACAGGCAAGGGAACACTGAAGCTTTCTTT. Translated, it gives CASRPFNRQGNTEAFF.

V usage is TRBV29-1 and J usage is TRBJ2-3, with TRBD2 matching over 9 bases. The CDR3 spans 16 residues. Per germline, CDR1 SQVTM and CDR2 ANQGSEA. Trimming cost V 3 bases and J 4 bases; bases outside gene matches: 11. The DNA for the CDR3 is TGCAGCGTTGAGGGGGGACTAGCAAAACCGGCAGATACGCAGTATTTT. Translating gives CSVEGGLAKPADTQYF.

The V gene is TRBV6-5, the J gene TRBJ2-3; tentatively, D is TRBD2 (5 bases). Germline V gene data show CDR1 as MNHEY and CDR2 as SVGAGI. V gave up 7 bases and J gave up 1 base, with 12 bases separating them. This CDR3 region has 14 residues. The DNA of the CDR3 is TGTGCCAGCATCGGGCCCGGGGGCACAGATACGCAGTATTTT. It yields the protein CASIGPGGTDTQYF.

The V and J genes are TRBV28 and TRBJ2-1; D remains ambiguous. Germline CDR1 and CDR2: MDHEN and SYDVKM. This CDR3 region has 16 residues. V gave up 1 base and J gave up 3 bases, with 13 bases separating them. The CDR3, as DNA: TGTGCCAGCAGTTTATTAGCCCGGAAACTCTACAATGAGCAGTTCTTC. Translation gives CASSLLARKLYNEQFF. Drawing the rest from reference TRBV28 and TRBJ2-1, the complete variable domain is DVKVTQSSRYLVKRTGEKVFLECVQDMDHENMFWYRQDPGLGLRLIYFSYDVKMKEKGDIPEGYSVSREKKERFSLILESASTNQTSMYLCASSLLARKLYNEQFFGPGTRLTVL.

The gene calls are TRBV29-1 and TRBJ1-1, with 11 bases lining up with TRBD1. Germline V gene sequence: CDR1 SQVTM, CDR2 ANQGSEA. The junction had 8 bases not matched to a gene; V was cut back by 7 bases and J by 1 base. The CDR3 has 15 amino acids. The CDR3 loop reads CSGGQGGGTNTEAFF. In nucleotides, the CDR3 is TGCAGCGGGGGACAGGGGGGCGGAACGAACACTGAAGCTTTCTTT.

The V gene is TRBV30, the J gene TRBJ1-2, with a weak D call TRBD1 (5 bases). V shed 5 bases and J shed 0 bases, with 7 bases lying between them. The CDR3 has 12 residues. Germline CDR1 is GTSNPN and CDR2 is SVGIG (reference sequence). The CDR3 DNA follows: TGTGCCTGGGACAGAGCTAACTATGGCTACACCTTC. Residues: CAWDRANYGYTF. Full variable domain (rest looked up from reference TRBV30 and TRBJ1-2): SQTIHQWPATLVQPVGSPLSLECTVEGTSNPNLYWYRQAAGRGLQLLFYSVGIGQISSEVPQNLSASRPQDRQFILSSKKLLLSDSGFYLCAWDRANYGYTFGSGTRLTVV.

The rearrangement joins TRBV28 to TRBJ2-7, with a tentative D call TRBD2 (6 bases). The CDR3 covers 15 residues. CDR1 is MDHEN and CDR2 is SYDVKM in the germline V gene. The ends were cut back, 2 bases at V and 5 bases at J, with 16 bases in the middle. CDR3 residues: CASSLGSGARNEQYF. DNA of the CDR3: TGTGCCAGCAGTTTAGGATCGGGAGCAAGAAACGAGCAGTACTTC.

CDR3 sequence: CSVGGTSYNEQFF. The CDR3 coding sequence is TGCAGCGTTGGCGGGACCTCCTACAATGAGCAGTTCTTC. The chain combines TRBV29-1 with TRBJ2-1; tentatively, D is TRBD2 (6 bases). The germline V and J ends were trimmed by 4 bases and 0 bases, with 7 bases remaining between them. The V gene's germline CDR1 is SQVTM and CDR2 ANQGSEA. The CDR3 has 13 amino acids.

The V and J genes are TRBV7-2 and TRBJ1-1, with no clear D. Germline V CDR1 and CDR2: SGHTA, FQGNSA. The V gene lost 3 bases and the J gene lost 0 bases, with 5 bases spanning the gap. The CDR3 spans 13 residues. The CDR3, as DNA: TGTGCCAGCAGCTTTGAGGTGAACACTGAAGCTTTCTTT. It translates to CASSFEVNTEAFF.

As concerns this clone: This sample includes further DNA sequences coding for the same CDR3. CDR3 sequence (DNA): TGTGCCAGCAGTTTATCGGGAGGGGGGTCCTCCTACGAGCAGTACTTC. As protein: CASSLSGGGSSYEQYF. The V and J genes are TRBV27 and TRBJ2-7, with a possible D match to TRBD2 (7 bases). Trimming took 0 bases from V and 0 from J, leaving 12 bases between them. In germline, CDR1 is MNHEY, CDR2 SMNVEV (reference sequence). CDR3 size: 16 residues.

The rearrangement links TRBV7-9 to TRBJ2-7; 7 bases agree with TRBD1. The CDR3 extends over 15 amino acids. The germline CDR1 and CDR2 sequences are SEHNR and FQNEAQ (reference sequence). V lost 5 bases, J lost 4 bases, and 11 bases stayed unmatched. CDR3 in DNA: TGTGCCAGCAGCCCCCCGCGGACAGGCCTTTACGAGCAGTACTTC. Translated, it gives CASSPPRTGLYEQYF.

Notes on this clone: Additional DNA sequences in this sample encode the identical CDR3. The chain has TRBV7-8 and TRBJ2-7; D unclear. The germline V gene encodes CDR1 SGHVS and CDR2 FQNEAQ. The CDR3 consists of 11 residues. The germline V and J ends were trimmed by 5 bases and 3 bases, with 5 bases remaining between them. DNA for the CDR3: TGTGCCAGCAGCCTTCACTACGAGCAGTACTTC. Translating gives CASSLHYEQYF.

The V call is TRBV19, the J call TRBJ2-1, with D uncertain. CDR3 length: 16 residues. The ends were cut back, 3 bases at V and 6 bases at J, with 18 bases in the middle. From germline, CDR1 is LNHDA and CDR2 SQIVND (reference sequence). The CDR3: CASSIRAAGVGNEQFF. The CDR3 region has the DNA TGTGCCAGTAGTATTAGGGCGGCCGGAGTAGGCAATGAGCAGTTCTTC.

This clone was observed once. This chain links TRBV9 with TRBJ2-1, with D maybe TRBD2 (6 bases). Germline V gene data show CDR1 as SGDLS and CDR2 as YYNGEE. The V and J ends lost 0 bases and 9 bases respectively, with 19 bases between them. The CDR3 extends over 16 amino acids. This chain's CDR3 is CASSVGGPGRFGEQFF. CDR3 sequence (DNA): TGTGCCAGCAGCGTAGGGGGACCAGGGAGGTTTGGTGAGCAGTTCTTC.

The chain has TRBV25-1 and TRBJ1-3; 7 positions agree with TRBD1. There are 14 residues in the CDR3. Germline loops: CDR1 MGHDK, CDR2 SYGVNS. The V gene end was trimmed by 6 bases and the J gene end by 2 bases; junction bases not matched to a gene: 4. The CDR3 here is CASSPDRAGNTIYF. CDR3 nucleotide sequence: TGTGCCAGCAGCCCCGACAGGGCTGGAAACACCATATATTTT.

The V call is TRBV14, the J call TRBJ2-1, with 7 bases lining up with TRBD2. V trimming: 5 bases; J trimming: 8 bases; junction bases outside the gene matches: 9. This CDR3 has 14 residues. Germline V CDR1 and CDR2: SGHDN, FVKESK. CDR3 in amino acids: CASSIGLVGDEQFF. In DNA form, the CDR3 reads TGTGCCAGCAGCATCGGACTAGTGGGCGATGAGCAGTTCTTC.

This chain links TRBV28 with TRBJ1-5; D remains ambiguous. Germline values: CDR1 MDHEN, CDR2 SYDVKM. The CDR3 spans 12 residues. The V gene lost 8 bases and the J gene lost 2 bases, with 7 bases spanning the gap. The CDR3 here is CASGEGNQPQHF. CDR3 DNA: TGTGCCAGCGGGGAGGGCAATCAGCCCCAGCATTTT.

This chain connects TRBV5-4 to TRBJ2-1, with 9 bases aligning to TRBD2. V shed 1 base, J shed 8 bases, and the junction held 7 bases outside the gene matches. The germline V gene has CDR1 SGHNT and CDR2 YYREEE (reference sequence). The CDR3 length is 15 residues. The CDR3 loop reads CASSLWGGRADEQFF. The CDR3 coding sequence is TGTGCCAGCAGCTTGTGGGGCGGGAGGGCGGATGAGCAGTTCTTC.

Here the CDR3 DNA reads TGTGCCAGCAGCACGACTAGCGGGATAGACAATGAGCAGTTCTTC. This gives the protein CASSTTSGIDNEQFF. The V call is TRBV9, the J call TRBJ2-1; 11 nucleotides align to TRBD2. V was pared by 4 bases and J by 5 bases, with 5 bases of the junction left unmatched. CDR1 and CDR2 (germline): SGDLS, YYNGEE. This CDR3 is 15 amino acids long.